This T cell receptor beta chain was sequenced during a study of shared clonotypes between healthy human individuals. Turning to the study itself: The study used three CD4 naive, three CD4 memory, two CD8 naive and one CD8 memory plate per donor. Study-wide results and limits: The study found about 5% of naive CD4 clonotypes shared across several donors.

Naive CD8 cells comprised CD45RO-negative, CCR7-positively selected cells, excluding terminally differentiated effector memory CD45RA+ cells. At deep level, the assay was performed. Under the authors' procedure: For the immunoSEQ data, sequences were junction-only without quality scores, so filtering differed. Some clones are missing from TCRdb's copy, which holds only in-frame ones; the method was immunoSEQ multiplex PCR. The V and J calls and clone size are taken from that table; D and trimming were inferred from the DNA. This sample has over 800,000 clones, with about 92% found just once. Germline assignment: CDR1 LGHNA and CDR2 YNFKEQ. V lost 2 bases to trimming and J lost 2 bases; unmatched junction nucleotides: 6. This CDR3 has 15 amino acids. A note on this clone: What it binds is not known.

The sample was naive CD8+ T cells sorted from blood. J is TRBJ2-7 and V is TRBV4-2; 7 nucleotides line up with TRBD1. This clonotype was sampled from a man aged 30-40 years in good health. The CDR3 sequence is CASSQTSGTAYEQYF. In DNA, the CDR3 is TGTGCCAGCAGCCAAACTTCCGGGACAGCCTACGAGCAGTACTTC.